The source of this T cell receptor (beta chain) is a study of T-cell memory formation after mild COVID-19. Overall study: TCR clusters were mostly donor specific.

This clonotype was detected only a few times. The target antigen is unknown. TCR alpha and TCR beta cDNA libraries carrying sample barcodes and UMIs came from 5'RACE with constant-segment primers. TCRdb fed the 5' RACE reads into MiXCR, producing one record per CDR3 protein. The table has 500,000 to 600,000 distinct CDR3 sequences, around 17% seen once. V was clipped by 5 bases and J by 3 bases; unmatched bases: 14. This CDR3 contains 17 residues. Germline V gene sequence: CDR1 MDHEN, CDR2 SYDVKM. Study results and caveats: The main location of contracting CD4+ clones was CM and EM, and that of contracting CD8+ clones was EMRA. Clones that shrank (day 15 to 85) were balanced CD4/CD8, whereas later expanders leaned CD4+.

Specimen: PBMCs or a T cell subset sorted from them (not recorded which). V and J are TRBV28 and TRBJ2-3; 7 nucleotides match TRBD2. This sequence was found in an adult woman who had mild COVID-19 (a few samples of this study predate the infection). Cell type and time point are not known. The CDR3 bases are TGTGCCAGCAGTCTGTCCGCCAGGAGGCGGGGGACAGATACGCAGTATTTT. Translated, it gives CASSLSARRRGTDTQYF.